This T cell receptor beta chain was sequenced in a study of shared clonotypes between healthy human individuals. The length of the CDR3 is 16 residues. The germline V gene encodes CDR1 PRHDT and CDR2 FYEKMQ (reference sequence). The J segment lost 5 bases and the V segment lost 1 base, leaving 5 bases of the junction unmatched. Data came from immunoSEQ multiplex PCR; TCRdb stores just in-frame clones and leaves some out. Of over 95,000 clones in the sample, under 70% were seen once. The receptor was isolated from a woman aged 25 to 39 in good health. V gene TRBV13 combines with J gene TRBJ2-2; 9 nucleotides align to TRBD1. Material: memory CD8+ T cells sorted from blood. Sample subset: CD45RO+ cells pooled with CCR7-negative TemRA cells. The CDR3 coding sequence is TGTGCCAGCAGCTTAGAGGGACAGGGCCAAACCGGGGAGCTGTTTTTT. This codes for CASSLEGQGQTGELFF.